Each of the 30 T cell receptor beta chains below was sequenced from the same sample in a study of T cell responses to AZD1222 COVID-19 vaccine. Repertoires were generated with immunoSEQ multiplex PCR, while TCRdb's copy carries only in-frame clones and drops some. Among about 100,000 clones, over 90% were seen once, and the ten largest hold 1.5% to 2%. Source: peripheral blood, taken on day 0 of AZD1222 vaccination. Receptors originate from an adult in good health.

This clone was counted a single time. The chain links TRBV28 to TRBJ2-1, with D perhaps matching TRBD1 or TRBD2 (5 bases each). The CDR3 consists of 15 residues. Per germline, CDR1 MDHEN and CDR2 SYDVKM. Trimming left V 7 bases short and J 4 bases short, with 17 bases between. Written as DNA, the CDR3 is TGTGCCAGCACTTTGGGACCTAGCTCTTACAATGAGCAGTTCTTC. Its protein is CASTLGPSSYNEQFF.

The chain has TRBV20-1 and TRBJ1-5, with 8 bases identical to TRBD1. Trimming cost V 3 bases and J 6 bases; bases outside gene matches: 19. The CDR3 has 18 residues. The V gene's germline CDR1 is DFQATT and CDR2 SNEGSKA (reference sequence). The CDR3 reads CSASKPTHFTGGRQPQHF. For the CDR3, the DNA is TGCAGTGCTAGTAAGCCCACCCATTTCACAGGGGGGCGTCAGCCCCAGCATTTT.

The rearrangement links TRBV27 to TRBJ1-6; a possible D gene is TRBD1 (6 bases). V shed 4 bases and J shed 2 bases, with 12 bases lying between them. The CDR3 totals 16 residues. CDR1 and CDR2 (germline): MNHEY, SMNVEV (reference sequence). The CDR3 region has the DNA TGTGCCAGCAGTTCCATCGACAGGACCTATAATTCACCCCTCCACTTT. This encodes CASSSIDRTYNSPLHF.

This clone showed up just once. The chain recombines TRBV18 with TRBJ1-6; tentatively, D is TRBD1 (5 bases). CDR3 length: 24 residues. Per germline, CDR1 KGHSH and CDR2 LQKENI. Trimming stripped 0 bases from V and 5 bases from J, with 35 bases between. The CDR3 region has the DNA TGTGCCAGCTCACCACCGATCCGGGGACTGATCAATTTTGTGTTCGAGGCGGATAATTCACCCCTCCACTTT. It specifies CASSPPIRGLINFVFEADNSPLHF.

The chain couples TRBV7-2 to TRBJ2-7; a possible D gene is TRBD1 (5 bases). Trimming pared 1 base from V and 2 bases from J, leaving 12 bases between. CDR3 length equals 15 residues. Per the germline V gene, CDR1 is SGHTA and CDR2 is FQGNSA. The CDR3 region has the DNA TGTGCCAGCAGCTTAGACCCAGGGCCGACCTACGAGCAGTACTTC. Protein: CASSLDPGPTYEQYF.

This clone was observed a few times. The genes are TRBV4-1 and TRBJ1-2, with D possibly matching TRBD1 (6 bases). CDR3 length equals 14 residues. V shed 4 bases and J shed 8 bases, with 17 bases lying between them. Germline V lookup: CDR1 MGHRA, CDR2 YSYEKL. The CDR3 is CASSPGTQGRGYTF. CDR3 nucleotide sequence: TGCGCCAGCAGCCCAGGGACCCAGGGGAGGGGCTACACCTTC.

The chain is built from TRBV21-1 and TRBJ2-1; the DNA was not used to check the table's D call, TRBD1. TRBV21-1 represents a pseudogene. This CDR3 has 17 residues. CDR3 sequence: CASSKWETAGGGYEQFF. The CDR3 nucleotides are TGTGCCAGCAGCAAATGGGAAACGGCAGGGGGAGGTTATGAGCAGTTCTTC.

The chain employs TRBV5-6 and TRBJ2-7; no clear D. Deletions cut 0 bases from V and 7 bases from J, with 5 bases between. The CDR3 loop spans 11 amino acids. Germline V gives CDR1 SGHDT, CDR2 YYEEEE. The CDR3: CASSLVGEQYF. The CDR3 DNA reads TGTGCCAGCAGCTTGGTGGGGGAGCAGTACTTC.

This chain joins TRBV7-9 and TRBJ1-2; 9 bases are shared with TRBD1. J lost 5 bases, V lost 1 base, and 11 bases had no gene match. The CDR3 runs 17 residues. CDR1 and CDR2 (germline): SEHNR, FQNEAQ (reference sequence). CDR3 in DNA: TGTGCCAGCAGCTTAGATGGGACAGGGTATCGCCATTATGGCTACACCTTC. Amino acid sequence: CASSLDGTGYRHYGYTF. Filled out from reference TRBV7-9 and TRBJ1-2, the complete variable domain reads DTGVSQNPRHKITKRGQNVTFRCDPISEHNRLYWYRQTLGQGPEFLTYFQNEAQLEKSRLLSDRFSAERPKGSFSTLEIQRTEQGDSAMYLCASSLDGTGYRHYGYTFGSGTRLTVV.

The chain uses TRBV6-6 and TRBJ1-1; 9 bases are shared with TRBD1. The CDR3 is made up of 13 amino acids. The V segment lost 6 bases and the J segment 5 bases; nucleotides outside the gene matches: 4. The V gene's germline CDR1 is MNHNY and CDR2 SVGAGI (reference sequence). The CDR3 bases are TGTGCCAGCAGCAACAGGGGGCTGACTGAAGCTTTCTTT. It codes for CASSNRGLTEAFF.

The rearrangement links TRBV19 to TRBJ2-3, with unresolved D. The CDR3 covers 15 residues. Germline lookup yields CDR1 LNHDA and CDR2 SQIVND (reference sequence). The ends were cut back, 10 bases at V and 4 bases at J, with 21 bases in the middle. The chain's CDR3 is CATKPDPLGSDTQYF. Here the CDR3 DNA reads TGTGCCACCAAGCCCGACCCCTTGGGGTCAGATACGCAGTATTTT.

The V and J genes are TRBV19 and TRBJ1-1; TRBD1 matches at 7 bases. V lost 6 bases and J lost 1; bases outside the gene matches: 5. CDR3 length equals 14 residues. CDR1 and CDR2 from the germline V gene are LNHDA and SQIVND (reference sequence). The CDR3 here is CASRKQGWNTEAFF. In DNA form, the CDR3 reads TGTGCCAGTAGGAAACAGGGGTGGAACACTGAAGCTTTCTTT.

This chain connects TRBV19 to TRBJ2-5, with D possibly matching TRBD1 (5 bases). The V gene's germline CDR1 is LNHDA and CDR2 SQIVND (reference sequence). With 8 bases removed from V and 3 bases from J, the gap between germline ends came to 7 bases. The CDR3 length is 11 residues. This chain's CDR3 is CASSREETQYF. The DNA for the CDR3 is TGTGCCAGTTCCAGGGAAGAGACCCAGTACTTC.

The chain employs TRBV6-5 and TRBJ1-6; D is ambiguous. CDR1 and CDR2 from the germline V gene are MNHEY and SVGAGI. This CDR3 contains 14 residues. V was pared by 7 bases and J by 4 bases, with 11 bases between. CDR3 residues: CASIMGHYNSPLHF. The CDR3 DNA follows: TGTGCCAGCATCATGGGCCATTATAATTCACCCCTCCACTTT.

J is TRBJ1-5 and V is TRBV30, with TRBD1 matching 9 bases. The CDR3 consists of 14 residues. The trim removed 3 bases at V and 5 bases at J, leaving 5 bases unmatched. Germline CDR1 is GTSNPN and CDR2 is SVGIG (reference sequence). The CDR3 nucleotides read TGTGCCTGGAGCGCGGGACAGGGATATCAGCCCCAGCATTTT. It yields the protein CAWSAGQGYQPQHF.

The gene calls are TRBV30 and TRBJ1-1, with 8 positions matching TRBD1. V was pared by 2 bases and J by 1 base, with 12 bases of the junction left unmatched. The CDR3 is 17 residues long. The V gene's germline CDR1 is GTSNPN and CDR2 SVGIG (reference sequence). CDR3 protein: CAWSTHRTGQTNTEAFF. The DNA of the CDR3 is TGTGCCTGGAGTACACATCGGACAGGGCAAACGAACACTGAAGCTTTCTTT.

This rearrangement joins TRBV25-1 to TRBJ2-3; D ambiguous. The V end lost 5 bases, the J end lost 1 base, and 4 bases lay between the germline ends. Per the germline V gene, CDR1 is MGHDK and CDR2 is SYGVNS. The CDR3 has 12 residues. The CDR3 protein is CASSRGTDTQYF. The CDR3 DNA reads as TGTGCCAGCAGTAGGGGCACAGATACGCAGTATTTT.

V is TRBV7-3 and J is TRBJ1-1; D call uncertain. Germline values: CDR1 SGHTA, CDR2 FQGTGA. The ends were cut back, 3 bases at V and 1 base at J, with 6 bases in the middle. The CDR3 is made up of 13 amino acids. The DNA of the CDR3 is TGTGCCAGCAGCTTGGGCACGAACACTGAAGCTTTCTTT. Translating gives CASSLGTNTEAFF.

CDR3 DNA sequence: TGTGCCAGCAGTTGGACAGCCAGCAATCAGCCCCAGCATTTT. It translates to CASSWTASNQPQHF. The chain has TRBV27 and TRBJ1-5; TRBD1 is a possible D gene (6 bases). The CDR3 sequence is 14 residues long. The V end was cut by 4 bases, the J end by 1 base, with 8 bases between. Germline CDR1 MNHEY, CDR2 SMNVEV (reference sequence).

V and J are TRBV6-5 and TRBJ1-2, with 7 bases that match TRBD1. After removal of 3 bases from V and 4 bases from J, the junction contained 11 bases not matched to a gene. Germline V CDR1 and CDR2: MNHEY, SVGAGI. There are 16 residues in the CDR3. This CDR3 reads CASSYSRDSLSYGYTF. The CDR3 nucleotides are TGTGCCAGCAGTTATTCCCGGGACAGTTTGAGCTATGGCTACACCTTC.

This chain connects TRBV7-3 to TRBJ2-3; TRBD2 matches at 7 bases. Per germline, CDR1 SGHTA and CDR2 FQGTGA. V gave up 5 bases and J gave up 4 bases; unmatched junction bases: 15. The CDR3 runs 17 residues. CDR3 DNA sequence: TGTGCCAGCAGCCTAGACCCCCGGGACTACCTCCCAGATACGCAGTATTTT. Translating it yields CASSLDPRDYLPDTQYF.

This clone occurred a few times. The gene calls are TRBV15 and TRBJ2-7; 10 nucleotides align to TRBD1. Germline values: CDR1 LNHNV, CDR2 YYDKDF (reference sequence). V lost 3 bases and J lost 3; bases outside the gene matches: 5. This CDR3 spans 15 amino acids. The CDR3 sequence is CATSRTGQGLYEQYF. The CDR3 DNA sequence: TGTGCCACCAGCAGGACGGGACAGGGGCTCTACGAGCAGTACTTC.

V and J are TRBV7-2 and TRBJ1-5; a possible D gene is TRBD1 (5 bases). Germline V gene data show CDR1 as SGHTA and CDR2 as FQGNSA. V lost 5 bases, J lost 4 bases, and 9 bases lay in between. The CDR3 length is 13 residues. In DNA, the CDR3 is TGTGCCAGCAGCCTCGACAGAAATCAGCCCCAGCATTTT. Its protein is CASSLDRNQPQHF. Complete variable domain (other parts from reference TRBV7-2 and TRBJ1-5): GAGVSQSPSNKVTEKGKDVELRCDPISGHTALYWYRQSLGQGLEFLIYFQGNSAPDKSGLPSDRFSAERTGGSVSTLTIQRTQQEDSAVYLCASSLDRNQPQHFGDGTRLSIL.

V and J are TRBV19 and TRBJ1-2; unclear D gene. The CDR3 consists of 11 residues. CDR1 is LNHDA and CDR2 is SQIVND in the germline V gene (reference sequence). V gave up 6 bases and J gave up 8 bases, with 10 bases separating them. CDR3 coding DNA: TGTGCCAGTAGGCGACAAGCCGGCTACACCTTC. Translating gives CASRRQAGYTF. Together with reference TRBV19 and TRBJ1-2, the CDR3 gives the full variable domain: DGGITQSPKYLFRKEGQNVTLSCEQNLNHDAMYWYRQDPGQGLRLIYYSQIVNDFQKGDIAEGYSVSREKKESFPLTVTSAQKNPTAFYLCASRRQAGYTFGSGTRLTVV.

The CDR3 coding sequence is TGTGCCACCAGCCCAAGACTCGAGGCAGGCGAGCAGTACTTC. Translated: CATSPRLEAGEQYF. V gene TRBV15 combines with J gene TRBJ2-7; D is ambiguous. The CDR3 has 14 residues. Trimming pared 5 bases from V and 6 bases from J, leaving 17 bases between. Germline CDR1 reads LNHNV; CDR2 reads YYDKDF (reference sequence).

The rearrangement joins TRBV7-6 to TRBJ2-7, with D possibly TRBD1 on 5 matching bases. Per germline, CDR1 SGHVS and CDR2 FNYEAQ. The CDR3 consists of 13 residues. V dropped 1 base and J dropped 2 bases, with 6 bases sitting between them. The CDR3 DNA is TGTGCCAGCAGCTTAGGACAGCCCTACGAGCAGTACTTC. It specifies CASSLGQPYEQYF.

The J gene is TRBJ1-1, the V gene TRBV6-5, with TRBD1 as a possible D gene (5 bases). V was clipped by 8 bases and J by 1 base, with 17 bases between them. CDR1 MNHEY and CDR2 SVGAGI come from the germline V gene. The length of the CDR3 is 15 residues. CDR3 sequence reads: CASVFTTGANTEAFF. CDR3 nucleotides: TGTGCCAGCGTGTTCACTACCGGGGCGAACACTGAAGCTTTCTTT.

V is TRBV18 and J is TRBJ2-3; no firm D call. The CDR3 is 14 amino acids. Trimming took 3 bases from V and 7 from J, leaving 14 bases between them. Germline V CDR1 and CDR2: KGHSH, LQKENI. The CDR3 DNA reads as TGTGCCAGCTCACCGGCCGATAGCTTTAATACGCAGTATTTT. Amino acid sequence: CASSPADSFNTQYF.

V is TRBV5-1 and J is TRBJ1-2; D unclear. V was cut by 3 bases and J by 6 bases, with 15 bases left in between. Per germline, CDR1 SGHRS and CDR2 YFSETQ. This CDR3 comprises 14 residues. This chain's CDR3 is CASSSEGGGNGYTF. The CDR3 region has the DNA TGCGCCAGCAGCTCCGAGGGCGGAGGGAATGGCTACACCTTC.

This chain connects TRBV6-6 to TRBJ2-7, with 9 bases matching TRBD1. The CDR3 runs to 16 residues. V gave up 3 bases and J gave up 3 bases; unmatched junction bases: 9. Germline CDR1 and CDR2: MNHNY and SVGAGI (reference sequence). CDR3: CASSYGQGMVGYEQYF. CDR3 bases: TGTGCCAGCAGTTATGGACAGGGGATGGTTGGCTACGAGCAGTACTTC.